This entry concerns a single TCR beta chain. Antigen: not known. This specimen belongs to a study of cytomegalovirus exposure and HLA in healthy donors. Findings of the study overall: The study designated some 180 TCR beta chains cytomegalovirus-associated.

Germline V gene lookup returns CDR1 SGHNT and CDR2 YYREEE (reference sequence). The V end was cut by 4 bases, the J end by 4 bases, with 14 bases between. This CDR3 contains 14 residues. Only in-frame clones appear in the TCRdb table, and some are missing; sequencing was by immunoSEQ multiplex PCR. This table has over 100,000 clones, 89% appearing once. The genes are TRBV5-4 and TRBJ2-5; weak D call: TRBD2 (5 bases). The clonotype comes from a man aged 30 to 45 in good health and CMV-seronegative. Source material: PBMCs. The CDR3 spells CASSPEGWRETQYF. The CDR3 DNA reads TGTGCCAGCAGCCCCGAGGGTTGGCGAGAGACCCAGTACTTC.